The 3 T cell receptor beta chains below were found in one sample sequenced in a study of T cell repertoires in cytomegalovirus infection. TCRdb re-called the reads with MiXCR, one entry per CDR3 protein. This sample yields fewer than 300,000 distinct CDR3 sequences, of which roughly 23% are seen a single time; roughly 14% belongs to the top ten. Sequencing input: PBMCs. The receptors derive from a human donor in good health (CMV status not recorded). Some clones in this sample may be carry-over from other donors' samples.

The V call is TRBV7-2, the J call TRBJ2-1, with unresolved D. CDR3 length: 14 residues. In germline, CDR1 is SGHTA, CDR2 FQGNSA. V lost 5 bases and J lost 4, with 12 bases in between. CDR3 loop: CASSPNLGYNEQFF. CDR3 sequence (DNA): TGTGCCAGCAGCCCCAACCTAGGATACAATGAGCAGTTCTTC.

There are many counts of this clonotype. V is TRBV7-2 and J is TRBJ2-7; the D call may be TRBD1 or TRBD2 (6 bases each). Germline CDR1 and CDR2: SGHTA and FQGNSA. V lost 5 bases and J lost 3, with 14 bases in between. This CDR3 has 14 amino acids. As DNA, the CDR3 is TGTGCCAGCAGCGGAGGGGGGTCAAGCTACGAGCAGTACTTC. Protein product: CASSGGGSSYEQYF.

There are a few counts of this clonotype. V usage is TRBV10-3 and J usage is TRBJ2-7; D possibly uses TRBD1 or TRBD2 (7 bases each). V dropped 0 bases and J dropped 3 bases, with 15 bases sitting between them. The CDR3 loop spans 16 amino acids. Per germline, CDR1 ENHRY and CDR2 SYGVKD. As DNA, the CDR3 is TGTGCCATCAGTGAGTCGGGGGGGACAGTCCTCTACGAGCAGTACTTC. This gives the protein CAISESGGTVLYEQYF.